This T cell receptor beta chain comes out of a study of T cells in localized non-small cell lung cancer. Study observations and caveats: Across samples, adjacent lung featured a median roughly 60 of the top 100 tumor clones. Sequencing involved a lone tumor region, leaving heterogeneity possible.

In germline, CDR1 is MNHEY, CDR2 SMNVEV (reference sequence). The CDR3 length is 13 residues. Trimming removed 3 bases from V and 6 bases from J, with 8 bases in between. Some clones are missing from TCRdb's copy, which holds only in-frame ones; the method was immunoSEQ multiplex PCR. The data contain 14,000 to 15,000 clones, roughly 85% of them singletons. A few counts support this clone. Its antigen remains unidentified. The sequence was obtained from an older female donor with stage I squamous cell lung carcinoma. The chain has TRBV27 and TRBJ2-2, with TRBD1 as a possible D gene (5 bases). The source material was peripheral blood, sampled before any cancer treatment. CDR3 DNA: TGTGCCAGCAGTTTCACACAGGCCGGGGAGCTGTTTTTT. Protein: CASSFTQAGELFF.